This T cell receptor beta chain was identified during a study of human T cells and chemical hapten exposure. Background on the study: The study lasted roughly 26 weeks, and patients were dosed weekly with diphenylcyclopropenone on the scalp throughout.

About this clonotype itself: Antigen specificity is unknown.

The CDR3 covers 14 residues. Germline V gene data show CDR1 as SGHRS and CDR2 as YFSETQ. V lost 4 bases and J lost 4, with 14 bases in between. Time point noted: patch test 1, 2 weeks after DPC sensitization. As for treatment: therapeutic diphenylcyclopropenone sensitization with weekly scalp DPC. Study-wide results and limits: Expanded TCRs showed more large CDR3 clusters than pre-sensitization or healthy control sets.

Using its own MiXCR run on the RACE reads, TCRdb lists one record per CDR3 protein. The sample lists some 82,000 distinct CDR3 sequences, roughly 10% occurring once. Material: whole blood, obtained in connection with sensitization to the hapten diphenylcyclopropenone (DPC). This receptor was identified in a woman in her fifties or sixties with alopecia areata. Some clones in this sample may be carry-over from other donors' samples. The rearrangement joins TRBV5-1 to TRBJ1-2, with a weak D call TRBD1 (6 bases). CDR3 nucleotides: TGCGCCAGCAGCCCGGACAGTGGAGGCTATGGCTACACCTTC. Translation: CASSPDSGGYGYTF.